This T cell receptor beta chain was identified in a study of blood T cell repertoires in COVID-19 (dated by TCRdb to 2019 to 2021). Regarding the study in general: The collaborator samples originated in the United States, Italy and Spain and spanned the acute and convalescent phases of COVID-19. The material from the prospective study consisted of cDNA or gDNA derived from T cells, B-cell-depleted T cells, or PBMCs. Subjects who had been exposed to COVID-19, were actively infected with it, or had recovered from it provided the deeply sampled blood TCRbeta repertoires that made up the dataset. The repertoires were released in a freely available public database meant as a resource for research on the immune response to SARS-CoV-2. The samples were drawn from the first 160 participants of the ongoing ImmuneRACE study and from about 1,200 subjects provided by 6 global collaborators. Nearly every sample came with metadata listing a de-identified subject ID, COVID-19 status, age in years and sex. HLA class I and class II types, where available, came from metadata supplied by the sample provider rather than from assay-based typing.

Details on this clone: Its antigen is unknown. No much larger clone is present one base from it, and per-base qualities are unavailable.

The immunoSEQ Assay, a bias-controlled multiplex PCR, was used to amplify TCRbeta CDR3 regions from genomic DNA. The authors' analysis ran thus. Nucleated cell counts per sample were estimated from amplification of reference gene primers within the assay. Sequence reads were collapsed and filtered to measure the absolute abundance of every unique TCRbeta CDR3 rearrangement. For each sample, productive Simpson clonality was calculated by taking the square root of Simpson's diversity index across productive rearrangements. The clones in this table, taken by TCRdb from immuneACCESS, are in-frame only. Not every clone is retained; where verified, under half of the shortfall comes from an unresolved V gene, and the cause of the rest is unknown. That table is the source of V, J and clone size, and D and trimming were worked out from the DNA. The sample data list roughly 300,000 clones, and roughly 90% of these were observed just once. The ten largest clones take up approximately 17% of the sample.

Counted from cysteine to phenylalanine, this CDR3 has 12 amino acids. Kept here is only the CDR3 DNA, which spans 36 bases and is read in frame from base 1. Overall results and qualifications from the work: Clinical and demographic metadata were provided uncurated, with the amount varying by source and participant.

Participants in the prospective study were aged about 18 to 95 years, lived in about two dozen United States geographic areas, and enrolled through a virtual design. To assign participants to cohorts, the prospective study relied on clinical history that participants themselves reported in a screening survey and a study questionnaire. Recovered participants in ImmuneRACE Cohort 3 were defined by two consecutive negative NP/OP PCR tests, clearance by a healthcare professional, or resolution of symptoms. Mobile phlebotomists in the prospective study collected whole blood, serum and a nasopharyngeal or oropharyngeal swab from every participant. Additional blood draws and questionnaires over an approximately two-month period could optionally be provided by prospective study participants. Blood samples from the prospective study were shipped frozen or at room temperature prior to DNA extraction.

The chain uses TRBV21-1 and TRBJ2-1; TRBD1 is taken as the D call from the table, unchecked against the DNA. TRBV21-1 is deemed a pseudogene. The clonotype was recovered from a woman aged 25-40 years who had recovered from COVID-19. The sequenced sample was PBMCs or T cells enriched from blood (not recorded which). The CDR3 in this case is CASGADRNEQFF. The DNA sequence reads TGTGCCAGCGGAGCCGACAGGAACGAGCAGTTCTTC.